The source of this T cell receptor beta chain is a study of human T cells and chemical hapten exposure. This clonotype came up many times. What it binds is not known. Overall study findings and caveats: Once DPC sensitization occurred, TCRs above 1 in 1000 frequency showed no change.

Time point: patch test 1, 2 weeks after DPC sensitization. Documented treatment: therapeutic diphenylcyclopropenone sensitization with weekly scalp DPC. Each cDNA molecule in the library carried unique molecular identifiers. MiXCR, applied by TCRdb to the RACE reads, yields one record per CDR3 protein. The sample holds approximately 340,000 distinct CDR3 sequences, about 7% seen once. The sequence was collected from a woman aged 18-35 years with alopecia areata. Some clones in this sample may be carry-over from other donors' samples. Here the sequenced sample was whole blood, taken in connection with sensitization to the hapten diphenylcyclopropenone (DPC).

The CDR3 reads CASRRQGGWSGANVLTF. The DNA for the CDR3 is TGTGCCAGCAGACGACAGGGAGGATGGTCTGGGGCCAACGTCCTGACTTTC. J is TRBJ2-6 and V is TRBV12-3 or TRBV12-4, with a weak D call TRBD1 (7 bases). Between the trimmed V and J ends, which lost 6 bases and 1 base, there was a span of 16 bases. CDR3 length equals 17 residues.